This T cell receptor beta chain came from a study of siplizumab effects on memory and regulatory T cells. This clone was recorded only once. The antigen is not known. Germline assignment: CDR1 SGHTA and CDR2 FQGNSA. This CDR3 spans 15 amino acids. The V end lost 3 bases, the J end lost 4 bases, and 15 bases lay between the germline ends. Overall study results and limits: The study did not confirm that proliferating Tregs from siplizumab cultures were suppressive. Siplizumab caused a significant drop in alloreactive sequences traceable to unstimulated CD4+ memory cells. The Treg-derived share of mappable alloreactive CD4+ clones averaged roughly 70% with siplizumab and 26.9% in controls.

Clones were sequenced by immunoSEQ multiplex PCR, and TCRdb holds only the in-frame ones, with some missing. The data contain 100,000 or so clones, about 90% of them singletons. The chain joins TRBV7-2 to TRBJ1-2; TRBD1 is a possible D gene (5 bases). Sequencing was carried out using non-Treg CD4+ T cells sorted from blood. The TCR originated in a human donor in good health. CDR3 residues: CASSFSAGLGYGYTF. CDR3 nucleotides: TGTGCCAGCAGCTTTTCGGCGGGGCTTGGCTATGGCTACACCTTC.